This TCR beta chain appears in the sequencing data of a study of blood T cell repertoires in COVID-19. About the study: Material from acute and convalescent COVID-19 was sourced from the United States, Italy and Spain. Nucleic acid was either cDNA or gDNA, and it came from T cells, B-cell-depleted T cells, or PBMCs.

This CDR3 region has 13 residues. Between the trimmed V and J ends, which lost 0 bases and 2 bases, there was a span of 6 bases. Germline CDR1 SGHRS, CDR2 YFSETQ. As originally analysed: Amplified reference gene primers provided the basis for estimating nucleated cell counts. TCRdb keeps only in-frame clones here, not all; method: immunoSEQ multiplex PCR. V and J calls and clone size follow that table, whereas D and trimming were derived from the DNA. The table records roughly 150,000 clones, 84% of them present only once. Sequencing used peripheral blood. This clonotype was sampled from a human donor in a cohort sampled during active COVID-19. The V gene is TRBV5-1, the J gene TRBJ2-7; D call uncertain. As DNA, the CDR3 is TGCGCCAGCAGCTTGGGGTCAGCCTACGAGCAGTACTTC. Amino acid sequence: CASSLGSAYEQYF.